These 19 T cell receptor beta chains came from one sample sequenced in a study of blood T cell repertoires in COVID-19. The method was immunoSEQ multiplex PCR; TCRdb's version includes in-frame clones alone and lacks a portion of them. The sample carries 120,000 or so clones, around 86% recorded once. Sequencing input: peripheral blood. The source of these receptors is a woman aged 80 or older with acute or convalescent COVID-19.

The chain combines TRBV5-6 with TRBJ1-4, with D perhaps TRBD1 (6 bases). The CDR3 has 18 residues. The V end was cut by 0 bases, the J end by 8 bases, with 23 bases between. The germline V gene has CDR1 SGHDT and CDR2 YYEEEE. The CDR3 nucleotides read TGTGCCAGCAGCTTGGTCAGGGGCAAGTCGGTGGTGAGGGAAAAACTGTTTTTT. Translating it yields CASSLVRGKSVVREKLFF.

The V call is TRBV19, the J call TRBJ2-7; TRBD2 matches 10 bases. Looked up from germline, CDR1 is LNHDA and CDR2 is SQIVND (reference sequence). The CDR3 contains 14 residues. J lost 3 bases, V lost 8 bases, and 7 bases had no gene match. The CDR3 spells CASLLAGGHYEQYV. The DNA for the CDR3 is TGTGCCAGTTTGTTAGCGGGGGGCCACTACGAGCAGTACGTC.

V gene TRBV11-2 combines with J gene TRBJ2-7; 8 positions agree with TRBD1. CDR1 is SGHAT, CDR2 FQNNGV, per germline. CDR3 size: 15 residues. Trimming removed 6 bases from V and 7 bases from J; junction bases left unmatched: 14. CDR3 protein: CASSLGDRRVREQYV. The CDR3 DNA sequence: TGTGCCAGCAGTCTAGGGGACAGGCGAGTACGGGAGCAGTACGTC.

The genes are TRBV10-2 and TRBJ2-5; 9 nucleotides line up with TRBD1. Losses at the gene ends were 7 bases for V and 5 bases for J; bases not matched to a gene: 5. The CDR3 length is 13 residues. Germline assignment: CDR1 WSHSY and CDR2 SAAADI. CDR3 DNA sequence: TGCGCCAGCAAGAGGGGACAGGGTGAGACCCAGTACTTC. Translation gives CASKRGQGETQYF.

The J gene is TRBJ1-2, the V gene TRBV28, with TRBD1 as a possible D gene (6 bases). V was cut by 5 bases and J by 0 bases, with 16 bases left in between. Germline CDR1 is MDHEN and CDR2 is SYDVKM. The CDR3 is 16 residues long. The CDR3 bases are TGTGCCAGCAGTCATCGGGGGGACACCCCTAACTATGGCTACACCTTC. It encodes CASSHRGDTPNYGYTF.

The chain is built from TRBV7-9 and TRBJ2-5; tentative D call: TRBD2 (5 bases). CDR1 is SEHNR and CDR2 is FQNEAQ in the germline V gene (reference sequence). V lost 3 bases and J 5 bases, leaving 13 bases between the germline ends. This CDR3 comprises 14 residues. In DNA form, the CDR3 reads TGTGCCAGCAGCTTCTACCCCGGGGTGGAGACCCAGTACTTC. As protein: CASSFYPGVETQYF.

V usage is TRBV23-1 and J usage is TRBJ2-7; D is perhaps TRBD2 (6 bases). TRBV23-1 qualifies as an ORF whose function is uncertain. Trimming removed 8 bases from V and 7 bases from J, with 18 bases in between. The length of the CDR3 is 13 residues. The CDR3 DNA is TGCGCCAGCGGACACGGGGACTCCGTTGAGCAGTACGTC. Translated, it gives CASGHGDSVEQYV.

The rearrangement joins TRBV12-3 or TRBV12-4 to TRBJ1-2; the D gene is possibly TRBD1 (6 bases). The CDR3 extends over 13 amino acids. V lost 7 bases and J lost 6, with 15 bases in between. CDR3: CASTLGGGHGYTF. CDR3 nucleotide sequence: TGTGCCAGCACCCTCGGTGGGGGCCATGGCTACACCTTC.

The rearrangement links TRBV19 to TRBJ1-1, with TRBD1 matching over 8 bases. Germline V CDR1 and CDR2: LNHDA, SQIVND (reference sequence). Trimming removed 6 bases from V and 6 bases from J; junction bases left unmatched: 12. There are 15 residues in the CDR3. The CDR3 DNA follows: TGTGCCAGTAGGGGCCCCAACAGGGGGTGGGCTGAAGCTTTCTTT. Protein sequence: CASRGPNRGWAEAFF.

The sample holds one count of this clone. V and J are TRBV19 and TRBJ1-4; no clear D gene. V lost 5 bases and J 7 bases, leaving 17 bases between the germline ends. The CDR3 totals 15 residues. The germline V gene encodes CDR1 LNHDA and CDR2 SQIVND (reference sequence). Written as DNA, the CDR3 is TGTGCCAGTAGTTCGAGGGCCCTAAGTGGTGAAAAACTGTTTTTT. Translated: CASSSRALSGEKLFF.

The chain recombines TRBV19 with TRBJ2-1; 7 positions agree with TRBD2. Germline CDR1 is LNHDA and CDR2 is SQIVND (reference sequence). The CDR3 spans 11 residues. Trimming took 10 bases from V and 10 from J; bases not matched to a gene: 7. For the CDR3, the DNA is TGTGCCACCTGGGGAGCGGGGGAGCAGTTCTTC. Translating it yields CATWGAGEQFF.

The rearrangement joins TRBV3-1 (or the pseudogene TRBV3-2) to TRBJ1-1; D gene ambiguous. Germline V gives CDR1 LGHDT, CDR2 YNNKEL (reference sequence). This CDR3 spans 15 amino acids. V was clipped by 2 bases and J by 0 bases, with 10 bases between them. CDR3 coding DNA: TGTGCCAGCAGCCAACCCCTCGAGATGAACACTGAAGCTTTCTTT. Translated: CASSQPLEMNTEAFF.

The V gene is TRBV5-1, the J gene TRBJ2-7; a weak D match, TRBD1 (5 bases). The V and J ends lost 0 bases and 0 bases respectively, with 10 bases between them. The CDR3 runs to 15 residues. The germline CDR1 and CDR2 sequences are SGHRS and YFSETQ. The CDR3 DNA sequence: TGCGCCAGCAGCTTGGGTCAGGGTATCTCCTACGAGCAGTACTTC. Its translation: CASSLGQGISYEQYF.

The chain employs TRBV19 and TRBJ1-5, with TRBD1 matching 8 bases. V lost 9 bases, J lost 1 base, and 5 bases stayed unmatched. The CDR3 has 14 amino acids. Germline CDR1 LNHDA, CDR2 SQIVND (reference sequence). The CDR3 coding sequence is TGTGCCAGCGCGGACAGGGCCAGCAATCAGCCCCAGCATTTT. This gives the protein CASADRASNQPQHF.

The gene calls are TRBV12-5 and TRBJ2-2; a possible D gene is TRBD1 (6 bases). Germline CDR1 LGHNT, CDR2 FRNRAP. Trimming pared 5 bases from V and 5 bases from J, leaving 15 bases between. The CDR3 is made up of 15 amino acids. Here the CDR3 reads CASGVGLGGTGELFF. CDR3 nucleotide sequence: TGTGCTAGTGGTGTCGGTCTAGGGGGTACCGGGGAGCTGTTTTTT.

This rearrangement joins TRBV23-1 to TRBJ2-7; no clear D gene. TRBV23-1 is treated as an ORF (open reading frame) with a function not yet certain. With 2 bases removed from V and 7 bases from J, the gap between germline ends came to 12 bases. The CDR3 runs to 13 residues. CDR3 protein: CASSQEETKEQYF. The DNA of the CDR3 is TGCGCCAGCAGTCAAGAGGAGACGAAGGAGCAGTACTTC.

The chain links TRBV5-1 to TRBJ2-5; 9 bases map to TRBD1. Per the germline V gene, CDR1 is SGHRS and CDR2 is YFSETQ. The length of the CDR3 is 15 residues. The V and J ends lost 0 bases and 4 bases, in that order; junction bases with no gene match: 4. CDR3 sequence (DNA): TGCGCCAGCAGCTTGGGGGACAGGGCCCGAGAGACCCAGTACTTC. Translated: CASSLGDRARETQYF.

The CDR3 DNA reads as TGTGCCAGCAGCCCCCGACAGGGGACGCAGTATTTT. Its protein is CASSPRQGTQYF. This chain joins TRBV3-1 (or the pseudogene TRBV3-2) and TRBJ2-3; 8 bases align to TRBD1. This CDR3 contains 12 residues. Germline CDR1 and CDR2: LGHDT and YNNKEL (reference sequence). V gave up 4 bases and J gave up 9 bases; unmatched junction bases: 3.

J is TRBJ1-6 and V is TRBV4-1; 8 nucleotides match TRBD1. From germline, CDR1 is MGHRA and CDR2 YSYEKL. After removal of 7 bases from V and 7 bases from J, the junction contained 9 bases not matched to a gene. This CDR3 has 15 residues. The CDR3 region has the DNA TGCGCCAGCACCCTACAGGGGGGCGGGAATTCACCCCTCCACTTT. Its translation is CASTLQGGGNSPLHF.